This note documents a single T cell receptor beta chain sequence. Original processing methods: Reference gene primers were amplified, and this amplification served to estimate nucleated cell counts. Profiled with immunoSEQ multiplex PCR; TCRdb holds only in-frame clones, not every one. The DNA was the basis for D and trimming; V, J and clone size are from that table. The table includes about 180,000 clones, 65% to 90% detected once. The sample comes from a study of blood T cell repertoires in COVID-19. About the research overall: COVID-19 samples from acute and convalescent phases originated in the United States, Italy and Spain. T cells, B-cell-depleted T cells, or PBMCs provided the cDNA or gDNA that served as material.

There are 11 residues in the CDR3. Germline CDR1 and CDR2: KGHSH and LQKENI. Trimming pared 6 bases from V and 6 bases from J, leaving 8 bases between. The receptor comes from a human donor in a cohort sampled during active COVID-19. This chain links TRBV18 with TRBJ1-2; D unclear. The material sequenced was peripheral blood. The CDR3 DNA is TGTGCCAGCTCGCCCCGGGATGGCTACACCTTC. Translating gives CASSPRDGYTF.